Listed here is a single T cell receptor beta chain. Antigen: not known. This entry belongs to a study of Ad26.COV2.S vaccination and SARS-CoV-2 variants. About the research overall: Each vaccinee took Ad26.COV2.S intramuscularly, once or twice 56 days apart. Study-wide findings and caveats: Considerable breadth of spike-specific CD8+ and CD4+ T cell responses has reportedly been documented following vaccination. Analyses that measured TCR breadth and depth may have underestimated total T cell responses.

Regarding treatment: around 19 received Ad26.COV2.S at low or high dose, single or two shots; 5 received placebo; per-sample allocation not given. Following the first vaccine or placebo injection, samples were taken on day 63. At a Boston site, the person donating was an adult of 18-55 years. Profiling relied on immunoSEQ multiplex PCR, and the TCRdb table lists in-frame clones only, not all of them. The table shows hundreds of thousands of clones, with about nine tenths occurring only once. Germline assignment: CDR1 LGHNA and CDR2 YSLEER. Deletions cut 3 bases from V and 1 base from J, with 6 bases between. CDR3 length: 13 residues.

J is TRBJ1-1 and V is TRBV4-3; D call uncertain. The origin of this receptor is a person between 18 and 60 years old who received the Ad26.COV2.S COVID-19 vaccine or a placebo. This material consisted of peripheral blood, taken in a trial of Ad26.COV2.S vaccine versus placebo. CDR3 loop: CASSQGSNTEAFF. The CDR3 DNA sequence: TGCGCCAGCAGCCAGGGATCGAACACTGAAGCTTTCTTT.